The text below deals with one T cell receptor (beta chain). Germline loops: CDR1 MNHEY, CDR2 SVGEGT. The CDR3 consists of 13 residues. V was clipped by 3 bases and J by 3 bases, with 8 bases between them. Sequencing used immunoSEQ multiplex PCR; TCRdb keeps in-frame clones, though not all of them. The repertoire includes around 200,000 clones, more than 70% of them detected once, and under 2% sits in the top ten. These data come from a study of blood T cell repertoires in COVID-19. The overall study: Specimens from acute and convalescent COVID-19 originated in the United States, Italy and Spain.

V gene TRBV6-2 or TRBV6-3 combines with J gene TRBJ1-1; D gene uncertain. The TCR was taken from a man between 18 and 29 years old with active or convalescent COVID-19. The sequenced sample consisted of peripheral blood. The CDR3 protein is CASSYEPYTEAFF. CDR3 bases: TGTGCCAGCAGTTATGAGCCTTACACTGAAGCTTTCTTT.